This T cell receptor beta chain is from a study of response to subunit inactivated influenza vaccine. TCRdb processed the RT-PCR reads anew with MiXCR; each CDR3 protein has one entry. The sample lists about 540,000 distinct CDR3 sequences; approximately 22% were seen once. Trimming left V 3 bases short and J 7 bases short, with 9 bases between. CDR1 DFQATT and CDR2 SNEGSKA come from the germline V gene (reference sequence). The CDR3 extends over 11 amino acids. These data were also filed under a second study, of T cells expressing NK-cell markers. According to that study: UMI-tagged 5'RACE template switching yielded the TCR beta cDNA. A few of the donors also had these clonotypes leading their CD3+CD56-NKG2C+ fraction.

This specimen consisted of CD4+ T cells sorted from PBMCs, obtained about 13 days after vaccination. This sequence was found in a man aged 45 to 65 who received an inactivated influenza vaccine. V gene TRBV20-1 combines with J gene TRBJ1-1, with D uncertain. CDR3 sequence (DNA): TGCAGTGCTAGCCGGGAACTTGAAGCTTTCTTT. Translating it yields CSASRELEAFF.